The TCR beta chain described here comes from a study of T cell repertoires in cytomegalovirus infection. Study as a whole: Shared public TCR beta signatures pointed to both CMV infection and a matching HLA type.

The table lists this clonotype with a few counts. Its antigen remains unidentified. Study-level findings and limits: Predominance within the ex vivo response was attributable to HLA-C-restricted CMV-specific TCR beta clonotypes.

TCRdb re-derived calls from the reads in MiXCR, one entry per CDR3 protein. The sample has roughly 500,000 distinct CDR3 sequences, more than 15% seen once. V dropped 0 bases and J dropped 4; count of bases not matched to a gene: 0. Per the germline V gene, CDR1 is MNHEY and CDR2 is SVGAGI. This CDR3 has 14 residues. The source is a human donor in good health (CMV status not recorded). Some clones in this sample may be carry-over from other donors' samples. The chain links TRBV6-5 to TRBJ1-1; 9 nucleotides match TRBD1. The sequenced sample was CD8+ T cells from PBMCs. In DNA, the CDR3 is TGTGCCAGCAGTTACTCACAGGGGGCCACTGAAGCTTTCTTT. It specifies CASSYSQGATEAFF.